The clone carrying this TCR beta chain showed up just a few times. Its target is not known. V was cut by 6 bases and J by 3 bases, with 14 bases left in between. Germline loops: CDR1 DFQATT, CDR2 SNEGSKA (reference sequence). The CDR3 is 13 amino acids. Donors were six healthy women in three monozygous twin pairs. The sample is drawn from a study of identical twins' blood T cells. Authors' data handling: Per-library CDR3 reads ranged about 2 to 3.6 million; clonotypes, ~85,000 to ~550,000. Using its own MiXCR run on the 5' RACE reads, TCRdb lists one record per CDR3 protein. These V and J calls rely on TCRdb rather than the paper's analysis. The sample yields hundreds of thousands of distinct CDR3 sequences, over 25% seen once. Findings and caveats of the study: Abundant TCRbeta CDR3s overlapped more between twins than with unrelated donors.

The origin of this receptor is a woman aged 18-49 years in good health. The chain is built from TRBV20-1 and TRBJ2-5; maybe TRBD2 (7 bases). Sequencing used PBMCs. The CDR3 region has the DNA TGCAGTGCGAAGCGGGACACAAAAGAGACCCAGTACTTC. Translating it yields CSAKRDTKETQYF.